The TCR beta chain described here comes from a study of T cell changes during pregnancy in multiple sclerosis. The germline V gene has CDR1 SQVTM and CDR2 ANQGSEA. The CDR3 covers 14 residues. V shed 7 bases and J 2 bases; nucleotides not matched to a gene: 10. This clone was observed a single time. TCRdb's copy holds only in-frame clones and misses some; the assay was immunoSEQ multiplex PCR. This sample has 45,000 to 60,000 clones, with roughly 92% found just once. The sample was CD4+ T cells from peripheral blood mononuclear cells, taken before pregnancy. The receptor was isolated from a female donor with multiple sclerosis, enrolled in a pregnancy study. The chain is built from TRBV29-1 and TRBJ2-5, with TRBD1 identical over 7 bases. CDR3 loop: CSASQAGGQETQYF. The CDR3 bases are TGCAGCGCTTCGCAAGCAGGGGGTCAAGAGACCCAGTACTTC.